This T cell receptor (beta chain) stems from a study of identical twins. To note about this clonotype: Antigen specificity is unknown.

Germline CDR1 SEHNR, CDR2 FQNEAQ (reference sequence). The CDR3 extends over 14 amino acids. V lost 3 bases, J lost 0 bases, and 8 bases lay in between. TCRdb analysed the 5' RACE reads with MiXCR anew, one entry per CDR3 protein. The sample lists under 250,000 distinct CDR3 sequences; about a tenth were seen once. Study-wide points: For cord blood, abundant beta clonotypes had fewer insertions, unlike memory repertoires, which showed none. In monozygotic twins, models underestimated the sharing of out-of-frame TCR alpha. The study reached conclusions through statistical analysis that was cross-sectional, not following the same donors.

Sequenced material: memory (CD45RO+) T cells sorted from blood. J is TRBJ1-1 and V is TRBV7-9; tentatively, D is TRBD1 (6 bases). This TCR came from a woman under 30 in good health. In DNA form, the CDR3 reads TGTGCCAGCAGCTTCACAGGGCTGAACACTGAAGCTTTCTTT. It translates to CASSFTGLNTEAFF. The variable domain in full, completed from reference TRBV7-9 and TRBJ1-1, reads DTGVSQNPRHKITKRGQNVTFRCDPISEHNRLYWYRQTLGQGPEFLTYFQNEAQLEKSRLLSDRFSAERPKGSFSTLEIQRTEQGDSAMYLCASSFTGLNTEAFFGQGTRLTVV.